These T cell receptor beta chains were read from a single sample in a study of cytomegalovirus exposure and HLA in healthy donors. Assay: immunoSEQ multiplex PCR; the TCRdb copy retains only in-frame clones and omits some. The sample has about 150,000 clones; around 75% are singletons. Sequencing was performed on PBMCs. These receptors all stem from a woman aged 25 to 39 in good health and CMV-seronegative. Both conserved end residues are part of each CDR3. The order of the fields is V gene, J gene, D gene, clone size, CDR3 DNA, CDR3 protein. The D gene is left open where the match is weak. Only some rows state a clone size, as once, few, many or a class for expanded clones.

TRBV9	TRBJ2-1	TRBD2	NA	TGTGCCAGCAGCGTAGTACCAGCGGGAGAACCGGGTGAGCAGTTCTTC	CASSVVPAGEPGEQFF
TRBV5-1	TRBJ2-3	TRBD1	NA	TGCGCCAGCAGCTTGTTTGGGGACAGGGGCACAGATACGCAGTATTTT	CASSLFGDRGTDTQYF
TRBV5-5	TRBJ1-1	NA	once	TGTGCCAGCAGCTTGCAGGGCGTGAACACTGAAGCTTTCTTT	CASSLQGVNTEAFF
TRBV7-2	TRBJ1-3	NA	NA	TGTGCCAGCAGCTTAGCGCCAGGATACTCTGGAAACACCATATATTTT	CASSLAPGYSGNTIYF
TRBV2	TRBJ2-3	NA	NA	TGTGCCAGTCCGGGGGGCCCGCCCACAGATACGCAGTATTTT	CASPGGPPTDTQYF
TRBV30	TRBJ1-3	TRBD1	once	TGTGCCTGGAGGGGAACAGGGGCTGGAAACACCATATATTTT	CAWRGTGAGNTIYF
TRBV28	TRBJ1-6	TRBD1	NA	TGTGCCAGCAGTCCAGGACAGGGCGATTCACCCCTCCACTTT	CASSPGQGDSPLHF
TRBV30	TRBJ2-7	TRBD1	NA	TGTGCCTGGAGGGGACAGGGGAACGAGCAGTACTTC	CAWRGQGNEQYF
TRBV2	TRBJ2-7	NA	NA	TGTGCCAGCAGTGAAGTTTTCAGGGGTCCCTACGAGCAGTACTTC	CASSEVFRGPYEQYF
TRBV30	TRBJ1-1	TRBD1	few	TGTGCCTGGAGACAGGGACAGGCGTTTTCTGAAGCTTTCTTT	CAWRQGQAFSEAFF
TRBV10-3	TRBJ1-1	NA	NA	TGTGCCATCAGTGAGAGGCCACAGGGAAACACTGAAGCTTTCTTT	CAISERPQGNTEAFF
TRBV15	TRBJ1-1	NA	NA	TGTGCCACCAGCAGCCCGGGGAGGGATTGGGCTTTCTTT	CATSSPGRDWAFF
TRBV5-1	TRBJ2-7	TRBD1	NA	TGCGCCAGCAGCCGGGGACAGGGAGCCTACGAGCAGTACTTC	CASSRGQGAYEQYF
TRBV28	TRBJ1-2	NA	NA	TGTGCCAGCAGTTTACAGGGCTATGGCTACACCTTC	CASSLQGYGYTF
TRBV5-8	TRBJ2-1	TRBD2	NA	TGTGCCAGCAGCCCTCTGCTAGCGGGATACAATGAGCAGTTCTTC	CASSPLLAGYNEQFF
TRBV5-4	TRBJ2-5	NA	NA	TGTGCCAGCAGCTTGACAGGGGAGACCCAGTACTTC	CASSLTGETQYF
TRBV27	TRBJ2-1	TRBD2	NA	TGTGCCAGCAGTTTATCGGGCCGGAGCGGGGGACTCTACAATGAGCAGTTCTTC	CASSLSGRSGGLYNEQFF
TRBV27	TRBJ1-2	NA	NA	TGTGCCAGCAGTTCGGGGGGAAGGGGCTACACCTTC	CASSSGGRGYTF
TRBV5-1	TRBJ1-2	TRBD1	NA	TGCGCCAGCAGCACGACAGGGGTCTCTAATGGCTACACCTTC	CASSTTGVSNGYTF
TRBV6-1	TRBJ2-7	TRBD2	NA	TGTGCCAGCACTCGGGAGGGTACCGAGCAGTACTTC	CASTREGTEQYF
TRBV7-2	TRBJ2-7	TRBD2	NA	TGTGCCAGCAGCTCCGAACTAGCGGGGGATTACGAGCAGTACTTC	CASSSELAGDYEQYF
TRBV25-1	TRBJ2-7	NA	NA	TGTGCCAGCAGTGGGGGTGGGGGCACCGATCCTTACGAGCAGTACTTC	CASSGGGGTDPYEQYF
TRBV5-1	TRBJ2-5	TRBD1	NA	TGCGCCAGCAGCTTGTGGCCAGGGGGACAAGAGACCCAGTACTTC	CASSLWPGGQETQYF
TRBV5-6	TRBJ2-2	NA	NA	TGTGCCAGCAGCTTGCGTCGACTCACCGGGGAGCTGTTTTTT	CASSLRRLTGELFF
TRBV28	TRBJ2-7	TRBD2	NA	TGTGCCAGCAGCCTGGGACTAGCCTTCTCCTACGAGCAGTACTTC	CASSLGLAFSYEQYF
TRBV2	TRBJ2-2	NA	NA	TGTGCCAGCAGGTGGGGCATAGGCACCGGGGAGCTGTTTTTT	CASRWGIGTGELFF
TRBV7-9	TRBJ1-1	NA	NA	TGTGCCAGCAGCTTAAGAAGAGGAGCTTTCTTT	CASSLRRGAFF
TRBV7-3	TRBJ2-2	NA	NA	TGTGCCAGCAGCTTAACCGGGACCGGGGAGCTGTTTTTT	CASSLTGTGELFF
TRBV11-2	TRBJ2-3	TRBD2	NA	TGTGCCAGCAGCTTACACCTGGGACTAGCGGGGGGGCCGGATACGCAGTATTTT	CASSLHLGLAGGPDTQYF
TRBV19	TRBJ2-3	TRBD2	once	TGTGCCAGTAGATACGAAGGGACTAGCGGGACAGATACGCAGTATTTT	CASRYEGTSGTDTQYF
TRBV7-2	TRBJ1-2	NA	NA	TGTGCCAGCAGCATAGGGCCCGGGACAATTGGCTACACCTTC	CASSIGPGTIGYTF
TRBV7-6	TRBJ2-1	NA	NA	TGTGCCAGCAGCTTAGCGTATGGGAGCTCCTACAATGAGCAGTTCTTC	CASSLAYGSSYNEQFF
TRBV5-1	TRBJ1-6	NA	NA	TGCGCCAGCAGCTTGGAAGGGCGGGATAATTCACCCCTCCACTTT	CASSLEGRDNSPLHF
TRBV5-1	TRBJ2-7	TRBD1	once	TGCGCCAGCAGAGGACCGGGACAGGCCTACGAGCAGTACTTC	CASRGPGQAYEQYF
TRBV4-1	TRBJ2-5	TRBD2	NA	TGCGCCAGCAGCCCGACTAGCGGTGAATCTGAGACCCAGTACTTC	CASSPTSGESETQYF
TRBV5-1	TRBJ2-7	TRBD2	once	TGCGCCAGCAGCTTGTCTCCGGGACTAGCGGGATTCTACGAGCAGTACTTC	CASSLSPGLAGFYEQYF
TRBV6-1	TRBJ2-3	NA	NA	TGTGCCAGCGGCCTAGCGAGCACAGATACGCAGTATTTT	CASGLASTDTQYF
TRBV27	TRBJ2-2	TRBD2	NA	TGTGCCAGCAGTTCTCTAGCGGGAGCGGGGACCGGGGAGCTGTTTTTT	CASSSLAGAGTGELFF
TRBV11-2	TRBJ1-6	NA	NA	TGTGCCAGCAGCTCCGCAAATCCAGCCCTCCACTTT	CASSSANPALHF
TRBV2	TRBJ1-1	NA	few	TGTGCCAGCACTGGGCAGCCGAACACTGAAGCTTTCTTT	CASTGQPNTEAFF
TRBV18	TRBJ2-2	TRBD1	NA	TGTGCCAGCTCACCACTAGGACAGGCGAGCACCGGGGAGCTGTTTTTT	CASSPLGQASTGELFF
TRBV29-1	TRBJ2-7	NA	NA	TGCAGCGTATCCACAGGATACGAGCAGTACTTC	CSVSTGYEQYF
TRBV10-3	TRBJ2-7	NA	once	TGTGCCATCAGCGAAACAGGTACTACCTACGAGCAGTACTTC	CAISETGTTYEQYF
TRBV7-9	TRBJ2-2	NA	NA	TGTGCCAGCAGCTACAGGAGAACCGGGGAGCTGTTTTTT	CASSYRRTGELFF
TRBV5-1	TRBJ2-3	TRBD2	NA	TGCGCCAGCACCCCTATACTAGCGGGGGGCCCAGATACGCAGTATTTT	CASTPILAGGPDTQYF
TRBV27	TRBJ2-7	TRBD2	NA	TGTGCCAGCCGGCTAGCGGGAGCGACCTACGAGCAGTACTTC	CASRLAGATYEQYF
TRBV27	TRBJ2-7	TRBD2	few	TGTGCCAGCATCCAAGGAAGGGCGCGGGGGACCTACGAGCAGTACTTC	CASIQGRARGTYEQYF
TRBV5-1	TRBJ2-7	TRBD1	NA	TGCGCCAGCAGCCTCGGGACAGGGGCTATCAGGGGCGAGCAGTACTTC	CASSLGTGAIRGEQYF
TRBV11-2	TRBJ1-6	NA	NA	TGTGCCAGCAGCTTAGACAGGGGTAAGGGTTCACCCCTCCACTTT	CASSLDRGKGSPLHF
TRBV9	TRBJ2-5	TRBD1	NA	TGTGCCAGCAGCGCCGGACAGGCCACGGTTGGGACCCAGTACTTC	CASSAGQATVGTQYF
TRBV15	TRBJ1-4	NA	once	TGTGCCACCGGGGAGGGACCGTCGACTTGGGAAAAACTGTTTTTT	CATGEGPSTWEKLFF
TRBV5-8	TRBJ2-5	NA	few	TGTGCCAGCAGCTTGGGGAGGAATCGGGAGACCCAGTACTTC	CASSLGRNRETQYF
TRBV7-9	TRBJ2-1	TRBD1	NA	TGTGCCAGCAGCTTCCAGGGGGCGGGCTACAATGAGCAGTTCTTC	CASSFQGAGYNEQFF
TRBV6-4	TRBJ1-1	TRBD1	NA	TGTGCCAGCAGGGTCGAGGGGGCACTTTCCACTGAAGCTTTCTTT	CASRVEGALSTEAFF
TRBV5-4	TRBJ2-5	NA	NA	TGTGCCAGCAGCTTCGTAACTACACGAGAGACCCAGTACTTC	CASSFVTTRETQYF
TRBV9	TRBJ2-7	TRBD1	NA	TGTGCCAGCAGCGTAGCGACAGGGTGGAACGAGCAGTACTTC	CASSVATGWNEQYF
TRBV7-6	TRBJ2-5	NA	NA	TGTGCCAGCAGTTTTGCCGGGGGGCCCCAAGAGACCCAGTACTTC	CASSFAGGPQETQYF
TRBV2	TRBJ1-5	TRBD1	NA	TGTGCCAGCAGTGAGCTGGGGACAGGGGGGCAGCCCCAGCATTTT	CASSELGTGGQPQHF
TRBV18	TRBJ1-1	NA	NA	TGTGCCAGCTCACCCTCCGCGCAGAACACTGAAGCTTTCTTT	CASSPSAQNTEAFF